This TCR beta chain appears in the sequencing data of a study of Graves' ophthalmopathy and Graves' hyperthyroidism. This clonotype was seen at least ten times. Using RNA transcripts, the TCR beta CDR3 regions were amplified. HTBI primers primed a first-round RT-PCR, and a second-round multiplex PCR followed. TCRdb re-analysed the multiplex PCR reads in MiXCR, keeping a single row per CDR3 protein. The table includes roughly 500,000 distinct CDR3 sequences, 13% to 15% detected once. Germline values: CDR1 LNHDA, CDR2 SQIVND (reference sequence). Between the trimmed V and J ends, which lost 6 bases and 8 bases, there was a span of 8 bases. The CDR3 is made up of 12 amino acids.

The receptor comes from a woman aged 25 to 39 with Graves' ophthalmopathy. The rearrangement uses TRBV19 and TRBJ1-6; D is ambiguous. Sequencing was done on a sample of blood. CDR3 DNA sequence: TGTGCCAGTAGCCATGGGGATTCACCCCTCCACTTT. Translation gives CASSHGDSPLHF.